Below, 4 T cell receptor beta chains from the same sample are listed, as sequenced in a study of CXCR3-negative and CXCR3-positive naive CD8 T cells. General study findings and limits: Naive cells that were CXCR3-positive had more hydrophobic TRB CDR3s (compared with CXCR3-negative naive cells).

Preparation of TRB cDNA libraries relied on 5' RACE carrying UMI labels. TCRdb reanalyzed the 5' RACE reads, giving one entry per CDR3 protein sequence and no DNA. There are around 60,000 distinct CDR3 sequences in the sample, with roughly 0.73% held by the top ten. Their target antigens are unknown. Input material: naive CXCR3+ CD8+ T cells from blood. Subset defined: CD45RO-CCR7+CD27+CD95- naive CD8+ T cells expressing CXCR3 (TNR3+). The receptors stem from a human donor in good health. Some clones in this sample may be carry-over from other donors' samples.

This chain joins TRBV9 and TRBJ2-7; as DNA is missing, the TRBD1 call by TCRdb cannot be tested. The CDR3 runs to 14 residues. From germline, CDR1 is SGDLS and CDR2 YYNGEE. The CDR3 loop is CASSVAGQWDEQYF.

The gene calls are TRBV6-4 and TRBJ2-1; TCRdb calls TRBD1, which cannot be checked without DNA. The CDR3 length is 14 residues. CDR1 and CDR2 from the germline V gene are MRHNA and SNTAGT. CDR3 protein: CASSLTERANEQFF.

The chain's CDR3 is CASSFMGTSYEQYF. The V call is TRBV5-4, the J call TRBJ2-7. CDR3 length: 14 residues. Per the germline V gene, CDR1 is SGHNT and CDR2 is YYREEE (reference sequence).

The rearrangement joins TRBV29-1 to TRBJ2-1; TCRdb's D call of TRBD2 is untestable without DNA. This CDR3 is built from 15 residues. In germline, CDR1 is SQVTM, CDR2 ANQGSEA. The CDR3 spells CSVELAGGSYNEQFF.